These 8 T cell receptor beta chains were all obtained from the same sample, sequenced in a study of blood T cell repertoires in COVID-19. TCRdb keeps only in-frame clones here, not all; method: immunoSEQ multiplex PCR. The table has about 58,000 clones, roughly 90% seen once. Sequenced sample: peripheral blood. These receptors came from a woman aged 55-69 years with active COVID-19.

The chain carries TRBV29-1 and TRBJ1-1; tentative D call: TRBD1 (6 bases). CDR1 is SQVTM, CDR2 ANQGSEA, per germline. The length of the CDR3 is 12 residues. V gave up 8 bases and J gave up 2 bases, with 12 bases separating them. In DNA form, the CDR3 reads TGCAGCTATGGACAGCCTAACACTGAAGCTTTCTTT. Protein product: CSYGQPNTEAFF.

In nucleotides, the CDR3 is TGTGCCAGCTCCCGGTCGAGCACCGGGGAGCTGTTTTTT. Translated: CASSRSSTGELFF. The chain combines TRBV12-3 or TRBV12-4 with TRBJ2-2; no clear D. CDR3 length equals 13 residues. The V end lost 8 bases, the J end lost 4 bases, and 11 bases lay between the germline ends.

The chain employs TRBV4-1 and TRBJ2-2, with 9 bases that match TRBD1. Germline V gene lookup returns CDR1 MGHRA and CDR2 YSYEKL. This CDR3 has 16 amino acids. Germline trimming cut 3 bases from V and 5 bases from J; bases unmatched to any gene: 7. CDR3 amino acids: CASSHPGQGNTGELFF. The DNA of the CDR3 is TGCGCCAGCAGCCATCCGGGACAGGGTAATACCGGGGAGCTGTTTTTT.

The rearrangement joins TRBV6-5 to TRBJ1-5; no clear D gene. CDR3 length equals 12 residues. V lost 7 bases and J lost 0, with 4 bases in between. CDR1 MNHEY and CDR2 SVGAGI come from the germline V gene. The CDR3 protein is CASTYSNQPQHF. The CDR3 nucleotides read TGTGCCAGCACGTATAGCAATCAGCCCCAGCATTTT.

The chain links TRBV5-4 to TRBJ1-2, with D perhaps TRBD1 (6 bases). V was pared by 2 bases and J by 3 bases, with 11 bases between. Per germline, CDR1 SGHNT and CDR2 YYREEE (reference sequence). This CDR3 has 14 residues. CDR3 loop: CASSFSGVHYGYTF. In DNA, the CDR3 is TGTGCCAGCAGCTTTTCAGGGGTCCACTATGGCTACACCTTC.

This chain uses TRBV12-3 or TRBV12-4 with TRBJ2-5; 10 bases agree with TRBD2. Trimming removed 4 bases from V and 5 bases from J; junction bases left unmatched: 1. The CDR3 length is 13 residues. The CDR3 coding sequence is TGTGCCAGCAGTTCGGGACTAGCGGAGACCCAGTACTTC. This encodes CASSSGLAETQYF.

V and J are TRBV11-1 and TRBJ2-5; D is ambiguous. CDR3 length: 15 residues. In germline, CDR1 is SGHAT, CDR2 FQDESV (reference sequence). V lost 2 bases and J lost 1, with 11 bases in between. For the CDR3, the DNA is TGTGCCAGCAGCTTAAGGTCAGCGCCCCAAGAGACCCAGTACTTC. Amino acids: CASSLRSAPQETQYF.

V usage is TRBV9 and J usage is TRBJ1-4, with TRBD1 matching over 7 bases. V lost 3 bases, J lost 5 bases, and 7 bases stayed unmatched. Per germline, CDR1 SGDLS and CDR2 YYNGEE. This CDR3 region has 15 residues. The CDR3 protein is CASSAGGTANEKLFF. The CDR3 DNA reads TGTGCCAGCAGCGCCGGCGGGACAGCAAATGAAAAACTGTTTTTT.